The 30 T cell receptor beta chains in this list originate from one sample, sequenced in a study of blood T cell repertoires in COVID-19. Libraries were prepared by immunoSEQ multiplex PCR; TCRdb keeps only in-frame clonotypes and omits some of them. The repertoire holds some 170,000 clones, with 65% to 85% as singletons. The sequencing sample was made of peripheral blood. These receptors were taken from a man aged 55 to 69 with active or convalescent COVID-19.

This clone occurred a few times. The chain links TRBV5-8 to TRBJ2-1, with a tentative D call TRBD1 (5 bases). Trimming removed 3 bases from V and 1 base from J, with 11 bases in between. CDR3 length: 15 amino acids. The germline V gene encodes CDR1 SGHTS and CDR2 YDEGEE. The CDR3 coding sequence is TGTGCCAGCAGCTCCCCCAGGGTATCCTACAATGAGCAGTTCTTC. Translation gives CASSSPRVSYNEQFF. The full variable domain, in which reference TRBV5-8 and TRBJ2-1 provide the parts outside the CDR3, is EAGVTQSPTHLIKTRGQQATLRCSPISGHTSVYWYQQALGLGLQFLLWYDEGEERNRGNFPPRFSGRQFPNYSSELNVNALELEDSALYLCASSSPRVSYNEQFFGPGTRLTVL.

The chain combines TRBV28 with TRBJ2-7; TRBD1 matches at 9 bases. The CDR3 is 15 amino acids. The germline V gene encodes CDR1 MDHEN and CDR2 SYDVKM. V was pared by 5 bases and J by 3 bases, with 8 bases of the junction left unmatched. CDR3 sequence reads: CASSDTGQGYYEQYF. CDR3 in DNA: TGTGCCAGCAGTGACACGGGACAGGGTTACTACGAGCAGTACTTC.

This chain links TRBV5-1 with TRBJ2-7, with a tentative D call TRBD1 (6 bases). V was pared by 1 base and J by 5 bases, with 13 bases between. This CDR3 has 14 residues. Germline-derived CDR1 and CDR2 are SGHRS and YFSETQ. The CDR3 reads CASSLTGNRDEQYF. CDR3 bases: TGCGCCAGCAGCTTGACAGGGAATAGGGACGAGCAGTACTTC.

V usage is TRBV15 and J usage is TRBJ2-5; 11 bases are shared with TRBD2. Germline lookup yields CDR1 LNHNV and CDR2 YYDKDF (reference sequence). There are 15 residues in the CDR3. With V trimmed by 1 base and J by 7 bases, 5 bases remained unmatched. The CDR3 protein is CATSRAGTSGGTQYF. CDR3 in DNA: TGTGCCACCAGCAGAGCTGGGACTAGCGGAGGGACCCAGTACTTC.

The rearrangement joins TRBV12-3 or TRBV12-4 to TRBJ1-1, with D maybe TRBD1 (6 bases). The CDR3 covers 13 residues. V was pared by 2 bases and J by 4 bases, with 8 bases between. In DNA, the CDR3 is TGTGCCAGCAGTTTAAGGGACATCACTGAAGCTTTCTTT. This codes for CASSLRDITEAFF.

The CDR3 DNA reads as TGTGCCAGCAGTGAGGGCAGGGTGTATCAAGAGACCCAGTACTTC. Amino acids: CASSEGRVYQETQYF. V gene TRBV6-1 combines with J gene TRBJ2-5; D may be TRBD1 (5 bases). Per germline, CDR1 MNHNS and CDR2 SASEGT. V was shortened by 3 bases and J by 2 bases, with 13 bases between the two germline ends. The CDR3 sequence is 15 residues long.

The CDR3: CASSSKREGSQPQHF. For the CDR3, the DNA is TGTGCCAGCAGCTCTAAAAGGGAGGGGAGTCAGCCCCAGCATTTT. This chain connects TRBV7-8 to TRBJ1-5; TRBD1 might be the D (5 bases). CDR1 and CDR2 from the germline V gene are SGHVS and FQNEAQ. The CDR3 consists of 15 residues. V was clipped by 4 bases and J by 6 bases, with 16 bases between them.

This clone showed up just a few times. Other DNA sequences within the sample encode an identical CDR3. The genes are TRBV5-4 and TRBJ1-2; D is unresolved. The V gene lost 0 bases and the J gene lost 2 bases, with 5 bases spanning the gap. The CDR3 covers 13 residues. Germline V gene lookup returns CDR1 SGHNT and CDR2 YYREEE (reference sequence). In DNA, the CDR3 is TGTGCCAGCAGCTTGGCGGGAAACTATGGCTACACCTTC. Amino acid sequence: CASSLAGNYGYTF.

The J gene is TRBJ1-1, the V gene TRBV6-5; D possibly corresponds to TRBD1 (6 bases). This CDR3 region has 13 residues. V lost 8 bases to trimming and J lost 0 bases, with 10 bases between them. In germline, CDR1 is MNHEY, CDR2 SVGAGI. The CDR3, as DNA: TGTGCCAGCGAACAGGGTGTGAACACTGAAGCTTTCTTT. It encodes CASEQGVNTEAFF.

The rearrangement uses TRBV19 and TRBJ2-5; 7 bases fit TRBD2. The J segment lost 2 bases and the V segment lost 3 bases, leaving 3 bases of the junction unmatched. This CDR3 has 14 amino acids. Germline values: CDR1 LNHDA, CDR2 SQIVND (reference sequence). CDR3 bases: TGTGCCAGTAGTATGGGGACTACACAAGAGACCCAGTACTTC. This sequence encodes CASSMGTTQETQYF.

V and J are TRBV27 and TRBJ1-1; a possible D gene is TRBD1 (5 bases). Germline CDR1 reads MNHEY; CDR2 reads SMNVEV (reference sequence). The CDR3 covers 15 residues. V lost 3 bases to trimming and J lost 0 bases, with 11 bases between them. The CDR3 DNA follows: TGTGCCAGCAGTTTTAGGGCAGGGCTGAACACTGAAGCTTTCTTT. This codes for CASSFRAGLNTEAFF.

This clone was seen once. The gene calls are TRBV2 and TRBJ1-1; 10 bases are a match to TRBD1. This CDR3 region has 17 residues. Trimming removed 5 bases from V and 4 bases from J; junction bases left unmatched: 13. Germline CDR1 SNHLY, CDR2 FYNNEI. CDR3 protein: CASSFLLGQGLSTEAFF. DNA for the CDR3: TGTGCCAGCAGTTTCCTACTGGGACAGGGGTTGAGCACTGAAGCTTTCTTT. Using reference TRBV2 and TRBJ1-1 for the parts outside the CDR3, the full variable domain is EPEVTQTPSHQVTQMGQEVILRCVPISNHLYFYWYRQILGQKVEFLVSFYNNEISEKSEIFDDQFSVERPDGSNFTLKIRSTKLEDSAMYFCASSFLLGQGLSTEAFFGQGTRLTVV.

The chain recombines TRBV5-4 with TRBJ2-7, with 9 bases identical to TRBD1. In germline, CDR1 is SGHNT, CDR2 YYREEE (reference sequence). The CDR3 sequence is 13 residues long. V shed 3 bases, J shed 3 bases, and the junction held 1 base outside the gene matches. The CDR3 DNA follows: TGTGCCAGCAGCTCGACAGGGGGCTACGAGCAGTACTTC. Its protein product is CASSSTGGYEQYF.

The rearrangement links TRBV6-5 to TRBJ2-7; 7 nucleotides align to TRBD1. The J segment lost 7 bases and the V segment lost 5 bases, leaving 11 bases of the junction unmatched. The germline CDR1 and CDR2 sequences are MNHEY and SVGAGI. The CDR3 is 14 residues long. DNA for the CDR3: TGTGCCAGCAGTAACGACAGGGTGCGAAGTGAGCAGTACTTC. Translated, it gives CASSNDRVRSEQYF.

In this sample, this clone turned up once. J is TRBJ1-4 and V is TRBV7-6, with D tentatively TRBD1 (5 bases). Trimming removed 5 bases from V and 2 bases from J, with 15 bases in between. The V gene's germline CDR1 is SGHVS and CDR2 FNYEAQ. The CDR3 sequence is 16 residues long. Written as DNA, the CDR3 is TGTGCCAGCAGCCCTCGTCAGGGAGGGACTAATGAAAAACTGTTTTTT. This gives the protein CASSPRQGGTNEKLFF.

This chain uses TRBV28 with TRBJ1-1, with 7 positions matching TRBD1. The CDR3 has 14 residues. Germline V lookup: CDR1 MDHEN, CDR2 SYDVKM. The junction had 5 bases not matched to a gene; V was cut back by 5 bases and J by 2 bases. The CDR3 here is CASSLTGPNTEAFF. The CDR3 DNA sequence: TGTGCCAGCAGTCTGACAGGGCCTAACACTGAAGCTTTCTTT.

V gene TRBV6-1 combines with J gene TRBJ2-7; D not resolved. The CDR3 is 14 amino acids. CDR1 is MNHNS and CDR2 is SASEGT in the germline V gene. V was clipped by 1 base and J by 1 base, with 8 bases between them. CDR3: CASSEGYGSYEQYF. Written as DNA, the CDR3 is TGTGCCAGCAGTGAAGGGTACGGTTCCTACGAGCAGTACTTC.

This rearrangement joins TRBV28 to TRBJ2-1; no clear D gene. CDR1 and CDR2 (germline): MDHEN, SYDVKM. Trimming cost V 4 bases and J 7 bases, with 20 bases left between them. CDR3 length equals 16 residues. CDR3 in amino acids: CASSSRQTPRRNEQFF. CDR3 nucleotide sequence: TGTGCCAGCAGTTCCCGGCAGACTCCCCGTCGTAATGAGCAGTTCTTC.

The rearrangement uses TRBV18 and TRBJ1-1; no clear D gene. The CDR3 spans 15 residues. Trimming took 4 bases from V and 2 from J, leaving 14 bases between them. Germline loops: CDR1 KGHSH, CDR2 LQKENI. This CDR3 reads CASSLLPRFNTEAFF. The CDR3 DNA sequence: TGTGCCAGCTCACTCCTACCACGATTTAACACTGAAGCTTTCTTT.

The chain carries TRBV5-1 and TRBJ2-5, with TRBD2 identical over 8 bases. J gave up 4 bases and V 0 bases, and 8 bases lay outside the gene matches. Germline V gene sequence: CDR1 SGHRS, CDR2 YFSETQ. CDR3 length: 16 amino acids. CDR3 amino acids: CASSLAAAGALETQYF. As DNA, the CDR3 is TGCGCCAGCAGCTTGGCCGCAGCGGGGGCCCTAGAGACCCAGTACTTC.

This clone has just a few counts. The chain has TRBV3-1 (or the pseudogene TRBV3-2) and TRBJ1-1, with D possibly matching TRBD1 (6 bases). CDR1 and CDR2 (germline): LGHDT, YNNKEL (reference sequence). Trimming left V 7 bases short and J 1 base short, with 19 bases between. The CDR3 has 16 residues. CDR3 in DNA: TGTGCCAGCACCCAGGCCGGGGGGCTTGGGAACACTGAAGCTTTCTTT. It specifies CASTQAGGLGNTEAFF.

The V gene is TRBV11-2, the J gene TRBJ2-7; the D is unclear. The CDR3 loop spans 17 amino acids. CDR1 and CDR2 (germline): SGHAT, FQNNGV. V was clipped by 2 bases and J by 4 bases, with 21 bases between them. Written as DNA, the CDR3 is TGTGCCAGCAGCTTACTATGGGCCCGACGAACGAAATACGAGCAGTACTTC. Translated: CASSLLWARRTKYEQYF.

This clone was counted a few times. This rearrangement joins TRBV5-1 to TRBJ1-1; TRBD1 aligns across 8 bases. The J segment lost 5 bases and the V segment lost 4 bases, leaving 4 bases of the junction unmatched. CDR1 and CDR2 (germline): SGHRS, YFSETQ. The CDR3 runs to 13 residues. CDR3 DNA sequence: TGCGCCAGCAGCATCGGACAGGGAACTGAAGCTTTCTTT. Amino acids: CASSIGQGTEAFF.

V and J are TRBV5-4 and TRBJ1-2; weak D call: TRBD1 (5 bases). CDR1 and CDR2 from the germline V gene are SGHNT and YYREEE (reference sequence). CDR3 size: 16 residues. Trimming took off 3 bases at V and 4 bases at J, with 19 bases between the two ends. CDR3 nucleotide sequence: TGTGCCAGCAGCTCCCCTGGGGCAGGGAAGACCTATGGCTACACCTTC. Its translation: CASSSPGAGKTYGYTF.

This clone has only a few counts. The V call is TRBV5-1, the J call TRBJ1-1, with a possible D match to TRBD1 (5 bases). V was pared by 0 bases and J by 0 bases, with 12 bases between. Germline V lookup: CDR1 SGHRS, CDR2 YFSETQ. This CDR3 comprises 16 residues. The CDR3 coding sequence is TGCGCCAGCAGCTTGGTAGGTGGGGGGATGAACACTGAAGCTTTCTTT. Protein product: CASSLVGGGMNTEAFF.

This clone was picked up a small number of times. J is TRBJ1-5 and V is TRBV28, with a possible D match to TRBD1 (6 bases). Germline V gene data show CDR1 as MDHEN and CDR2 as SYDVKM. This CDR3 is built from 15 residues. V lost 6 bases, J lost 4 bases, and 16 bases lay in between. CDR3: CASSPEAGANQPQHF. As DNA, the CDR3 is TGTGCCAGCAGCCCCGAGGCAGGGGCGAATCAGCCCCAGCATTTT.

CDR3 coding DNA: TGTGCCAGCAGCTTAGTAGGGTTAGCGGGTGTTGGAGATACGCAGTATTTT. Its protein is CASSLVGLAGVGDTQYF. V usage is TRBV7-2 and J usage is TRBJ2-3, with 7 bases aligning to TRBD2. The ends lost 1 base at V and 5 bases at J; junction bases unmatched: 12. Germline V CDR1 and CDR2: SGHTA, FQGNSA. The CDR3 length is 17 residues.

The J gene is TRBJ2-1, the V gene TRBV3-1 (or the pseudogene TRBV3-2), with a possible D match to TRBD2 (6 bases). The V end was cut by 0 bases, the J end by 5 bases, with 14 bases between. The length of the CDR3 is 16 residues. Germline V gene sequence: CDR1 LGHDT, CDR2 YNNKEL (reference sequence). The CDR3: CASSQERGVEDNEQFF. The CDR3 coding sequence is TGTGCCAGCAGCCAAGAGCGGGGTGTTGAGGACAATGAGCAGTTCTTC.

V gene TRBV7-2 combines with J gene TRBJ1-5, with 8 bases matching TRBD1. CDR3 length: 14 amino acids. In germline, CDR1 is SGHTA, CDR2 FQGNSA. V lost 5 bases, J lost 6 bases, and 6 bases stayed unmatched. In nucleotides, the CDR3 is TGTGCCAGCAGCCTAGACAGGGGTGGTCAGCCCCAGCATTTT. It codes for CASSLDRGGQPQHF.

This chain connects TRBV2 to TRBJ1-1, with 10 bases fitting TRBD1. After removal of 4 bases from V and 5 bases from J, the junction contained 7 bases not matched to a gene. Germline V gene lookup returns CDR1 SNHLY and CDR2 FYNNEI. This CDR3 has 15 residues. CDR3 loop: CASSVPTGGRTEAFF. The CDR3 nucleotides read TGTGCCAGCAGTGTACCGACAGGGGGCCGTACTGAAGCTTTCTTT.